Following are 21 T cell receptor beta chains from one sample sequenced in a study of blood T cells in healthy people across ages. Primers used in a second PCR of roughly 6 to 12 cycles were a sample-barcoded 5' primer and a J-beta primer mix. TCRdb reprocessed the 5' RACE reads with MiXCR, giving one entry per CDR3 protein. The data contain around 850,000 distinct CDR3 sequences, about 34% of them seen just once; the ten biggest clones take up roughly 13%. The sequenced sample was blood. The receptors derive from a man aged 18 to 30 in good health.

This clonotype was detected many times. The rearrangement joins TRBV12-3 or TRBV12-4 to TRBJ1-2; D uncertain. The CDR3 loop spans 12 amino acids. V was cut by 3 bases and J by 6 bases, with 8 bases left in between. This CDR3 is CASSLYGDGYTF. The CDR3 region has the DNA TGTGCCAGCAGTTTGTATGGGGATGGCTACACCTTC.

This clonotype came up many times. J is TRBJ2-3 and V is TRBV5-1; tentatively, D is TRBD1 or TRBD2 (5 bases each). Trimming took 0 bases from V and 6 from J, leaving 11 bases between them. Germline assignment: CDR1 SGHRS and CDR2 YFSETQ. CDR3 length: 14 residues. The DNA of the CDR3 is TGCGCCAGCAGCTTGGCGCCAGAGGGGGATACGCAGTATTTT. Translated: CASSLAPEGDTQYF.

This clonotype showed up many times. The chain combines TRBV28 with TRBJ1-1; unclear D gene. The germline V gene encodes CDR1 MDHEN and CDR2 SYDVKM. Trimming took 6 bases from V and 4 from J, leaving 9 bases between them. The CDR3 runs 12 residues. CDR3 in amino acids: CASSPGVTEAFF. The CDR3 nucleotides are TGTGCCAGCAGCCCCGGGGTCACTGAAGCTTTCTTT.

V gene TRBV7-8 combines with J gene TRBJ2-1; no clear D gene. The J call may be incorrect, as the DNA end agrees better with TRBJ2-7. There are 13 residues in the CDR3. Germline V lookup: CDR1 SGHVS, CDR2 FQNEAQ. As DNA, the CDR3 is TGTGCCAGCAGCTCCCGACCCTACAATGAGCAGTACTTC. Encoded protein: CASSSRPYNEQYF.

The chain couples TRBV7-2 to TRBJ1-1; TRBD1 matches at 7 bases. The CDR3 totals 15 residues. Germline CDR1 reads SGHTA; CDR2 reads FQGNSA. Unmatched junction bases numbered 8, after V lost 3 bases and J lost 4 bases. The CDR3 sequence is CASSFNGQVPTEAFF. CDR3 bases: TGTGCCAGCAGCTTTAACGGACAGGTTCCCACTGAAGCTTTCTTT.

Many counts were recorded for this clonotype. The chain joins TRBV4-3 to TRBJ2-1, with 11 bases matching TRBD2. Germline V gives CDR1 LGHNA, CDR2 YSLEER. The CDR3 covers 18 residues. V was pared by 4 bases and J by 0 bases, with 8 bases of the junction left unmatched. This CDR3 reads CASSRTLAGGSSYNEQFF. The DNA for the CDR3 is TGCGCCAGCAGCCGGACCCTAGCGGGGGGAAGCTCCTACAATGAGCAGTTCTTC.

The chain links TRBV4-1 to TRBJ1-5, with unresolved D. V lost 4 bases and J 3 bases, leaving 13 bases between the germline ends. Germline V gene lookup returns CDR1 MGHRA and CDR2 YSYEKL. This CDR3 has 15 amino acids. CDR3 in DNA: TGCGCCAGCAGCCGCGCGAGCGGGGACAATCAGCCCCAGCATTTT. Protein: CASSRASGDNQPQHF.

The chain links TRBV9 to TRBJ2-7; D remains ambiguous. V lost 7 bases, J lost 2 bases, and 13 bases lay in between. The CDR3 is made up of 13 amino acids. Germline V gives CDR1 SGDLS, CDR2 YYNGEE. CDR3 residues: CASGPDLTYEQYF. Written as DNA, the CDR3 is TGTGCCAGCGGCCCAGACTTAACCTACGAGCAGTACTTC.

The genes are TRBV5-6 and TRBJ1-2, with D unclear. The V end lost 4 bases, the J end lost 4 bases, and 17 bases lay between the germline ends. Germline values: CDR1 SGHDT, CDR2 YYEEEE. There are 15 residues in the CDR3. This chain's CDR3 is CASSLGSGLSYGYTF. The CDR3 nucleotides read TGTGCCAGCAGCCTGGGGTCTGGACTGAGCTATGGCTACACCTTC.

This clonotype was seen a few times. The CDR3 DNA sequence: TGTGCCATCAGTGACGTTAACAGAAATCAGCCCCAGCATTTT. This codes for CAISDVNRNQPQHF. This chain joins TRBV10-3 and TRBJ1-5; D call uncertain. V was trimmed by 3 bases and J by 4 bases, leaving 10 bases between them. The length of the CDR3 is 14 residues. The V gene's germline CDR1 is ENHRY and CDR2 SYGVKD.

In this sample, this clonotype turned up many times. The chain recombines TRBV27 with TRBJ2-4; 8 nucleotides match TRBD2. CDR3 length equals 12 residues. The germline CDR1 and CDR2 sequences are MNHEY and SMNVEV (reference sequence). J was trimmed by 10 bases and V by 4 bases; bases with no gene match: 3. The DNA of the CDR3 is TGTGCCAGCAGTTATGAGCGGGGGATTCAGTACTTC. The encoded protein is CASSYERGIQYF.

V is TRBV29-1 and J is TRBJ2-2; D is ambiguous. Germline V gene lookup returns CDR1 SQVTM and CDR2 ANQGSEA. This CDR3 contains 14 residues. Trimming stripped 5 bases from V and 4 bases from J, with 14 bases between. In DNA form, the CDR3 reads TGCAGCGTTCTTCCTGACGGACGCACCGGGGAGCTGTTTTTT. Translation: CSVLPDGRTGELFF.

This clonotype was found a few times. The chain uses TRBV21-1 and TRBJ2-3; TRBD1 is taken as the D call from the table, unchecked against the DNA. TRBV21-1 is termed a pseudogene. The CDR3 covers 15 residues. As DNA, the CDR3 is TGTGCCAGCAGCAAAGAAGGGACAGGCACAGATACGCAGTATTTT. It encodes CASSKEGTGTDTQYF.

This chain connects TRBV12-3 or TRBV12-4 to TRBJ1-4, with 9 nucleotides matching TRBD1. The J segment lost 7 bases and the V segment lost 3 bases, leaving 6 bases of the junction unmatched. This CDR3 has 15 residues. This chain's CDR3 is CASSLATGGGEKLFF. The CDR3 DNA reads TGTGCCAGCAGTTTGGCGACAGGGGGGGGTGAAAAACTGTTTTTT.

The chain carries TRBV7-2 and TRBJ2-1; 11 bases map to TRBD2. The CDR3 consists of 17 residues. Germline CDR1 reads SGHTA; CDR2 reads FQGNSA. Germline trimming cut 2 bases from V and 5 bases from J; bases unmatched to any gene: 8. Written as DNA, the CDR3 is TGTGCCAGCAGCTTATCCACAGCTAGCGGGAGGAACAATGAGCAGTTCTTC. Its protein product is CASSLSTASGRNNEQFF.

CDR3 sequence (DNA): TGTGCCAGCAGCCCGAGGCGGAGTGCTAGCACAGATACGCAGTATTTT. It is translated as CASSPRRSASTDTQYF. This rearrangement joins TRBV7-8 to TRBJ2-3, with D unclear. Germline values: CDR1 SGHVS, CDR2 FQNEAQ. Trimming shortened V by 5 bases and J by 0 bases, and 15 bases separated the two germline ends. CDR3 length: 16 residues.

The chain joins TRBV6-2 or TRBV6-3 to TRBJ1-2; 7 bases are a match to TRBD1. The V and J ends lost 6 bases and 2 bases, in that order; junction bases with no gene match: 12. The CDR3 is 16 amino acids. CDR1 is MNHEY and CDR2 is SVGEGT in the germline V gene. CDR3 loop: CASSSPRDSRNYGYTF. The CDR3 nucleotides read TGTGCCAGCAGCTCCCCCCGGGACAGCCGCAACTATGGCTACACCTTC.

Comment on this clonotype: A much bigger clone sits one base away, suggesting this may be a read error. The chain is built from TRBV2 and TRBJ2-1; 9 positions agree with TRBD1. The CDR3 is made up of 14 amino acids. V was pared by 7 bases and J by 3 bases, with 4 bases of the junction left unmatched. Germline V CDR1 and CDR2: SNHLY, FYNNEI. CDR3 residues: CASTPGQGYNEQFF. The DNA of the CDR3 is TGTGCCAGCACCCCGGGACAGGGCTACAATGAGCAGTTCTTC.

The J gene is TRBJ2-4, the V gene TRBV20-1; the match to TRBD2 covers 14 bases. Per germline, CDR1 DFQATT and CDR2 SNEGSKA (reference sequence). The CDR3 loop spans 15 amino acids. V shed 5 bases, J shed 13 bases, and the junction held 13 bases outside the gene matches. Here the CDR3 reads CSASRLAGGLDEQYF. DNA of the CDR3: TGCAGTGCTTCCCGACTAGCGGGGGGGCTGGATGAGCAGTACTTC.

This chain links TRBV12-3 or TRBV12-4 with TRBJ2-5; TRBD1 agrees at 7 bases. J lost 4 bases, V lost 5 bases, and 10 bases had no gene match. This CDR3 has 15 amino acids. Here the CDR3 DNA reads TGTGCCAGCAGTCCAGACGACAGGGTGTTAGAGACCCAGTACTTC. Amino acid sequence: CASSPDDRVLETQYF.

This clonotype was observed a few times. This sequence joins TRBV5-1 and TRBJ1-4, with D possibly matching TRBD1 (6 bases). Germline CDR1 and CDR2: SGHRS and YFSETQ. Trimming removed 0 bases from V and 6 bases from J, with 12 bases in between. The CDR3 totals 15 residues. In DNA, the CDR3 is TGCGCCAGCAGCTTGGTTCCATCAGGGGATGAAAAACTGTTTTTT. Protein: CASSLVPSGDEKLFF.